Below, 19 T cell receptor beta chains from the same sample are listed, as sequenced in a study of T-cell reconstitution after alpha-beta-depleted transplantation in children. For TCRbeta, the library was prepared with unique molecular identifiers. From the PCR reads, TCRdb called clonotypes with MiXCR, one entry per CDR3 protein. The sample includes some 450,000 distinct CDR3 sequences, about 40% of them seen just once. The sequenced sample was PBMCs, obtained before TCRalphabeta/CD19-depleted stem cell transplant. The origin of the receptors is a girl aged 2 to 10 with aplastic anemia, due to receive a stem cell transplant.

The chain employs TRBV5-1 and TRBJ1-1; D is unresolved. V lost 4 bases to trimming and J lost 2 bases, with 12 bases between them. Germline CDR1 and CDR2: SGHRS and YFSETQ. This CDR3 spans 14 amino acids. The CDR3 sequence is CASSPKTGNTEAFF. CDR3 bases: TGCGCCAGCAGCCCCAAGACCGGTAACACTGAAGCTTTCTTT.

This chain links TRBV5-1 with TRBJ2-1; the match to TRBD2 covers 11 bases. Losses at the gene ends were 1 base for V and 0 bases for J; bases not matched to a gene: 9. Germline values: CDR1 SGHRS, CDR2 YFSETQ. This CDR3 has 19 residues. CDR3 DNA: TGCGCCAGCAGCTTGAAAGGGACTAGCGGTTCGTCCTCCTACAATGAGCAGTTCTTC. The encoded protein is CASSLKGTSGSSSYNEQFF.

This sequence joins TRBV7-9 and TRBJ2-1; 8 bases agree with TRBD2. V shed 2 bases and J 6 bases; nucleotides not matched to a gene: 6. CDR3 length: 15 amino acids. CDR1 and CDR2 from the germline V gene are SEHNR and FQNEAQ (reference sequence). CDR3 nucleotides: TGTGCCAGCAGCTTAAGCGGGACTAGGCCCAATGAGCAGTTCTTC. Translating gives CASSLSGTRPNEQFF.

This sequence joins TRBV6-6 and TRBJ2-7; D is perhaps TRBD1 (6 bases). V was shortened by 3 bases and J by 7 bases, with 10 bases between the two germline ends. CDR3 length: 12 residues. Per the germline V gene, CDR1 is MNHNY and CDR2 is SVGAGI (reference sequence). The CDR3 loop reads CASSYERGEQYF. The CDR3 DNA reads TGTGCCAGCAGTTATGAGAGGGGGGAGCAGTACTTC.

The V call is TRBV29-1, the J call TRBJ2-3; 8 bases fit TRBD2. Germline-derived CDR1 and CDR2 are SQVTM and ANQGSEA. The CDR3 spans 17 residues. V shed 6 bases and J 0 bases; nucleotides not matched to a gene: 14. CDR3 nucleotides: TGCAGCGTATCCCTTCTTAGCGGGAAGGGTAGCACAGATACGCAGTATTTT. Translated: CSVSLLSGKGSTDTQYF.

The V call is TRBV6-1, the J call TRBJ1-2, with D uncertain. The CDR3 totals 13 residues. V dropped 4 bases and J dropped 2 bases, with 8 bases sitting between them. CDR1 is MNHNS and CDR2 is SASEGT in the germline V gene. The CDR3 region is CASSARQNYGYTF. DNA for the CDR3: TGTGCCAGCAGTGCCCGCCAGAACTATGGCTACACCTTC.

The V gene is TRBV7-6, the J gene TRBJ2-3; TRBD2 matches 13 bases. After removal of 4 bases from V and 4 bases from J, the junction contained 17 bases not matched to a gene. This CDR3 is built from 20 residues. CDR1 is SGHVS and CDR2 is FNYEAQ in the germline V gene. The CDR3 sequence is CASSSTTGTSGNHRADTQYF. Here the CDR3 DNA reads TGTGCCAGCAGCTCAACTACCGGGACTAGCGGGAATCATCGGGCAGATACGCAGTATTTT.

The rearrangement links TRBV29-1 to TRBJ2-7; D may match TRBD1 or TRBD2 (5 bases each). Germline V gene sequence: CDR1 SQVTM, CDR2 ANQGSEA. This CDR3 has 15 residues. The V gene lost 3 bases and the J gene lost 0 bases, with 15 bases spanning the gap. For the CDR3, the DNA is TGCAGCGTTGAGTCCCGGGGCGAGGGCTCCTACGAGCAGTACTTC. Translated: CSVESRGEGSYEQYF.

Regarding this clonotype: One end of the junction varies from germline; a read error may be responsible. The chain is built from TRBV11-2 and TRBJ2-1; tentative D call: TRBD2 (5 bases). This CDR3 spans 13 amino acids. Germline CDR1 reads SGHAT; CDR2 reads FQNNGV. The CDR3 loop is CASSGSPYNEQFF. The CDR3 bases are TGTGCCAGCAGCGGGAGCCCCTATAATGAGCAGTTCTTC.

There are many counts of this clonotype. The J gene is TRBJ2-7, the V gene TRBV7-2; D unclear. Germline V CDR1 and CDR2: SGHTA, FQGNSA. V lost 2 bases to trimming and J lost 6 bases, with 8 bases between them. This CDR3 is built from 12 residues. The CDR3 nucleotides are TGTGCCAGCAGCTTATCACTACGCGAGCAGTACTTC. Translation gives CASSLSLREQYF.

This clonotype was counted ten times or more. This rearrangement joins TRBV7-2 to TRBJ2-6; D is unresolved. The CDR3 sequence is 15 residues long. CDR1 and CDR2 from the germline V gene are SGHTA and FQGNSA. With 1 base removed from V and 0 bases from J, the gap between germline ends came to 4 bases. CDR3 sequence reads: CASSLGDSGANVLTF. The CDR3 DNA follows: TGTGCCAGCAGCTTAGGGGACTCTGGGGCCAACGTCCTGACTTTC.

This clonotype was detected ten times or more. The chain employs TRBV25-1 and TRBJ2-5; 7 nucleotides line up with TRBD2. V shed 5 bases and J 4 bases; nucleotides not matched to a gene: 10. This CDR3 comprises 15 residues. Germline V gene sequence: CDR1 MGHDK, CDR2 SYGVNS. The CDR3 reads CASSLFGAGLETQYF. CDR3 bases: TGTGCCAGCAGTCTCTTCGGAGCGGGACTAGAGACCCAGTACTTC.

This chain links TRBV20-1 with TRBJ2-1, with 8 bases identical to TRBD2. The CDR3 sequence is 19 residues long. Germline loops: CDR1 DFQATT, CDR2 SNEGSKA (reference sequence). Trimming cost V 3 bases and J 0 bases; bases outside gene matches: 16. The CDR3 DNA follows: TGCAGTGCTAGCGGGTTTGGAGCGGGGGAATCGAGCTCCTACAATGAGCAGTTCTTC. Its translation: CSASGFGAGESSSYNEQFF.

J is TRBJ1-5 and V is TRBV20-1; a weak D match, TRBD1 (5 bases). Looked up from germline, CDR1 is DFQATT and CDR2 is SNEGSKA (reference sequence). The CDR3 contains 14 residues. Trimming removed 4 bases at V and 9 bases at J, with 19 bases between. In DNA, the CDR3 is TGCAGTGCTAATACCCAGAGTGGGGCGCGGCCCCAGCATTTT. Protein sequence: CSANTQSGARPQHF.

This chain uses TRBV20-1 with TRBJ1-4; no reliable D call. The V and J ends lost 3 bases and 8 bases respectively, with 13 bases between them. The V gene's germline CDR1 is DFQATT and CDR2 SNEGSKA (reference sequence). The CDR3 is 13 residues long. The chain's CDR3 is CSASFGGGEKLFF. DNA of the CDR3: TGCAGTGCTAGTTTCGGTGGCGGGGAAAAACTGTTTTTT.

This clonotype was seen only a few times. The chain couples TRBV10-3 to TRBJ2-7; TRBD1 matches at 10 bases. The V gene end was trimmed by 3 bases and the J gene end by 8 bases; junction bases not matched to a gene: 10. The germline CDR1 and CDR2 sequences are ENHRY and SYGVKD. The CDR3 spans 15 residues. The CDR3: CAISEGTGDQDQQYF. The DNA of the CDR3 is TGTGCCATCAGTGAAGGGACAGGGGACCAGGACCAGCAGTACTTC.

The chain recombines TRBV20-1 with TRBJ1-4, with 9 bases lining up with TRBD1. Germline loops: CDR1 DFQATT, CDR2 SNEGSKA (reference sequence). V gave up 5 bases and J gave up 13 bases; unmatched junction bases: 11. This CDR3 has 13 residues. The CDR3 is CSAVQQGAWGLFF. CDR3 bases: TGCAGTGCTGTGCAACAGGGGGCGTGGGGACTGTTTTTT.

Of note for this clonotype: A much more abundant neighbour one base away suggests this may be a read error. The genes are TRBV20-1 and TRBJ2-1, with D possibly being TRBD2 (5 bases). Germline V lookup: CDR1 DFQATT, CDR2 SNEGSKA (reference sequence). V lost 5 bases and J 9 bases, leaving 8 bases between the germline ends. The length of the CDR3 is 10 residues. The CDR3 sequence is CSAPGSEQFF. CDR3 DNA sequence: TGCAGTGCTCCGGGGAGTGAGCAGTTCTTC.

The chain is built from TRBV20-1 and TRBJ1-5; TRBD1 matches 10 bases. This CDR3 spans 13 amino acids. Trimming at V came to 5 bases and at J to 6 bases, leaving 4 bases not matched to a gene. CDR1 is DFQATT, CDR2 SNEGSKA, per germline (reference sequence). The chain's CDR3 is CSAVRTGGQPQHF. The CDR3 DNA reads TGCAGTGCTGTCCGGACAGGGGGTCAGCCCCAGCATTTT.